One sample yielded the 24 T cell receptor beta chains listed below, sequenced in a study of T cell responses to AZD1222 COVID-19 vaccine. The assay was immunoSEQ multiplex PCR, and TCRdb's table has in-frame clones only and misses some. The table gives around 150,000 clones; the top ten clones make up under 2.5% of it. What was sequenced was peripheral blood. The receptors originated from an adult in good health.

The rearrangement links TRBV6-1 to TRBJ1-2; D gene ambiguous. Looked up from germline, CDR1 is MNHNS and CDR2 is SASEGT. The CDR3 is 15 amino acids. Trimming cost V 1 base and J 5 bases, with 14 bases left between them. CDR3 loop: CASSEEGAYSYGYTF. Written as DNA, the CDR3 is TGTGCCAGCAGTGAAGAGGGAGCCTACTCTTATGGCTACACCTTC.

V usage is TRBV5-4 and J usage is TRBJ1-2; 9 nucleotides agree with TRBD1. Per germline, CDR1 SGHNT and CDR2 YYREEE (reference sequence). The J segment lost 2 bases and the V segment lost 3 bases, leaving 8 bases of the junction unmatched. There are 16 residues in the CDR3. Written as DNA, the CDR3 is TGTGCCAGCAGCTCAGCCTTACAGGGGGCGAACTATGGCTACACCTTC. Amino acid sequence: CASSSALQGANYGYTF.

The chain carries TRBV5-6 and TRBJ2-5; possibly TRBD2 for D (6 bases). Trimming shortened V by 4 bases and J by 5 bases, and 18 bases separated the two germline ends. From germline, CDR1 is SGHDT and CDR2 YYEEEE. CDR3 size: 15 residues. The CDR3 DNA sequence: TGTGCCAGCAGCGTAACGGGAGACTTCTCGGAGACCCAGTACTTC. It specifies CASSVTGDFSETQYF.

This chain links TRBV7-9 with TRBJ1-6; 8 bases fit TRBD1. Germline V gene data show CDR1 as SEHNR and CDR2 as FQNEAQ (reference sequence). The trim removed 0 bases at V and 9 bases at J, leaving 4 bases unmatched. There are 15 residues in the CDR3. CDR3 sequence reads: CASSLATGEISPLHF. DNA for the CDR3: TGTGCCAGCAGCTTAGCGACAGGGGAAATTTCACCCCTCCACTTT.

The V gene is TRBV5-5, the J gene TRBJ1-4; 7 bases are a match to TRBD1. The CDR3 length is 14 residues. CDR1 is SGHKS, CDR2 YYEKEE, per germline (reference sequence). Unmatched junction bases numbered 5, after V lost 6 bases and J lost 3 bases. The CDR3 loop is CASTQTGSNEKLFF. CDR3 DNA: TGTGCCAGCACCCAGACAGGGTCTAATGAAAAACTGTTTTTT.

The rearrangement uses TRBV6-5 and TRBJ1-4, with 9 positions matching TRBD1. The CDR3 contains 14 residues. Germline V gives CDR1 MNHEY, CDR2 SVGAGI. V was pared by 6 bases and J by 8 bases, with 7 bases of the junction left unmatched. In DNA, the CDR3 is TGTGCCAGCAGACCGGGACAGGGTAACGAAAAACTGTTTTTT. Protein sequence: CASRPGQGNEKLFF.

V usage is TRBV11-2 and J usage is TRBJ1-1; D unclear. The V gene lost 3 bases and the J gene lost 3 bases, with 11 bases spanning the gap. Germline lookup yields CDR1 SGHAT and CDR2 FQNNGV. This CDR3 spans 14 amino acids. Here the CDR3 reads CASSFTSWYTEAFF. The CDR3 nucleotides are TGTGCCAGCAGCTTTACAAGTTGGTACACTGAAGCTTTCTTT.

The chain couples TRBV4-2 to TRBJ1-1; D gene ambiguous. V was trimmed by 3 bases and J by 8 bases, leaving 16 bases between them. The CDR3 sequence is 14 residues long. Germline V CDR1 and CDR2: LGHNA, YNFKEQ. CDR3 protein: CASSHLRDSSEAFF. The CDR3 DNA reads as TGTGCCAGCAGCCATCTCCGGGATTCATCCGAAGCTTTCTTT.

The chain couples TRBV3-1 (or the pseudogene TRBV3-2) to TRBJ2-1; D is undetermined. The CDR3 extends over 14 amino acids. Germline V gene lookup returns CDR1 LGHDT and CDR2 YNNKEL (reference sequence). Trimming shortened V by 4 bases and J by 3 bases, and 10 bases separated the two germline ends. Written as DNA, the CDR3 is TGTGCCAGCAGCCCGGACCCGAGCTACAATGAGCAGTTCTTC. This translates into CASSPDPSYNEQFF.

J is TRBJ2-7 and V is TRBV6-5; 9 bases are shared with TRBD2. The trim removed 5 bases at V and 2 bases at J, leaving 1 base unmatched. This CDR3 contains 13 residues. CDR1 and CDR2 (germline): MNHEY, SVGAGI. Here the CDR3 DNA reads TGTGCCAGCAGTCGCGGGGGGGCCTACGAGCAGTACTTC. Translating gives CASSRGGAYEQYF.

J is TRBJ1-1 and V is TRBV28; 10 bases are a match to TRBD1. In germline, CDR1 is MDHEN, CDR2 SYDVKM. This CDR3 comprises 13 residues. Germline trimming cut 5 bases from V and 6 bases from J; bases unmatched to any gene: 3. CDR3 amino acids: CASSTGTGAEAFF. The CDR3 nucleotides are TGTGCCAGCAGTACCGGGACAGGGGCTGAAGCTTTCTTT.

The chain combines TRBV7-2 with TRBJ1-6, with D possibly being TRBD1 (5 bases). CDR1 and CDR2 (germline): SGHTA, FQGNSA. CDR3 length: 16 residues. V lost 5 bases to trimming and J lost 0 bases, with 11 bases between them. The CDR3 region has the DNA TGTGCCAGCAGCGATCACAGGAGCTCCTATAATTCACCCCTCCACTTT. It is translated as CASSDHRSSYNSPLHF.

The rearrangement joins TRBV29-1 to TRBJ2-3; the match to TRBD1 covers 9 bases. This CDR3 contains 14 residues. Germline lookup yields CDR1 SQVTM and CDR2 ANQGSEA. Trimming removed 7 bases from V and 4 bases from J; junction bases left unmatched: 9. CDR3 amino acids: CSASTGGLPDTQYF. DNA for the CDR3: TGCAGCGCCTCGACAGGGGGGTTGCCAGATACGCAGTATTTT.

The V and J genes are TRBV2 and TRBJ1-2; TRBD1 is a possible D gene (5 bases). Trimming cost V 7 bases and J 3 bases, with 15 bases left between them. This CDR3 has 14 residues. Germline V gene data show CDR1 as SNHLY and CDR2 as FYNNEI. The CDR3 sequence is CASIGQGLYYGYTF. Written as DNA, the CDR3 is TGTGCCAGCATAGGGCAGGGATTGTACTATGGCTACACCTTC.

The rearrangement joins TRBV6-5 to TRBJ1-1; possible D gene TRBD1, 6 bases. Trimming took off 11 bases at V and 1 base at J, with 14 bases between the two ends. The CDR3 is made up of 13 amino acids. Per germline, CDR1 MNHEY and CDR2 SVGAGI. CDR3 in amino acids: CAGGQTWNTEAFF. CDR3 nucleotides: TGTGCCGGCGGACAGACTTGGAACACTGAAGCTTTCTTT.

The chain recombines TRBV4-1 with TRBJ1-5; D perhaps matches TRBD1 (6 bases). V was trimmed by 3 bases and J by 6 bases, leaving 15 bases between them. The CDR3 covers 15 residues. Germline V gene lookup returns CDR1 MGHRA and CDR2 YSYEKL. CDR3 nucleotides: TGCGCCAGCAGCCAGCGGGGGGGCGGAGGTCAGCCCCAGCATTTT. It is translated as CASSQRGGGGQPQHF.

The CDR3 bases are TGTGCCAGCACATCTAGACGGGCAGTTGCAGATACGCAGTATTTT. Its translation is CASTSRRAVADTQYF. The chain has TRBV27 and TRBJ2-3; D call uncertain. Germline V CDR1 and CDR2: MNHEY, SMNVEV (reference sequence). Trimming shortened V by 7 bases and J by 4 bases, and 18 bases separated the two germline ends. CDR3 length: 15 amino acids.

This chain links TRBV11-3 with TRBJ2-7; D call uncertain. Germline V gene data show CDR1 as SGHNT and CDR2 as YENEEA. This CDR3 is 14 amino acids long. V gave up 5 bases and J gave up 0 bases, with 11 bases separating them. CDR3 in DNA: TGTGCCAGCAGCCCAAGAACAACCTCCTACGAGCAGTACTTC. This encodes CASSPRTTSYEQYF.

The chain joins TRBV12-3 or TRBV12-4 to TRBJ2-1, with 8 bases aligning to TRBD1. The CDR3 runs to 13 residues. V was pared by 8 bases and J by 7 bases, with 7 bases of the junction left unmatched. The DNA for the CDR3 is TGTGCCAGCGGACAGGGATTTTCGAATGAGCAGTTCTTC. It encodes CASGQGFSNEQFF.

The chain uses TRBV5-5 and TRBJ2-7; no definite D call. Trimming removed 3 bases at V and 3 bases at J, with 7 bases between. From germline, CDR1 is SGHKS and CDR2 YYEKEE (reference sequence). This CDR3 is 12 amino acids long. The CDR3 nucleotides are TGTGCCAGCAGCTCCCTTGACTACGAGCAGTACTTC. It specifies CASSSLDYEQYF.

This chain uses TRBV18 with TRBJ1-2, with D possibly TRBD1 on 5 matching bases. The germline V and J ends were trimmed by 4 bases and 4 bases, with 7 bases remaining between them. The CDR3 consists of 12 residues. Germline V gene data show CDR1 as KGHSH and CDR2 as LQKENI. In nucleotides, the CDR3 is TGTGCCAGCTCACGAGGGGTCTATGGCTACACCTTC. This translates into CASSRGVYGYTF.

The chain is built from TRBV30 and TRBJ1-2; D is uncertain. Trimming shortened V by 2 bases and J by 8 bases, and 12 bases separated the two germline ends. CDR1 and CDR2 (germline): GTSNPN, SVGIG (reference sequence). The CDR3 spans 12 residues. The CDR3, as DNA: TGTGCCTGGAGTCACGGGAGGCACGGCTACACCTTC. Its translation is CAWSHGRHGYTF. Complete variable domain (other parts from reference TRBV30 and TRBJ1-2): SQTIHQWPATLVQPVGSPLSLECTVEGTSNPNLYWYRQAAGRGLQLLFYSVGIGQISSEVPQNLSASRPQDRQFILSSKKLLLSDSGFYLCAWSHGRHGYTFGSGTRLTVV.

The rearrangement uses TRBV24-1 and TRBJ2-6; D not certain. Trimming pared 4 bases from V and 0 bases from J, leaving 9 bases between. The germline CDR1 and CDR2 sequences are KGHDR and SFDVKD. This CDR3 spans 16 amino acids. CDR3 DNA sequence: TGTGCCACCAGTGAGGGTGGTAGCTCTGGGGCCAACGTCCTGACTTTC. Encoded protein: CATSEGGSSGANVLTF.

The V call is TRBV6-5, the J call TRBJ1-2, with TRBD1 as a possible D gene (5 bases). This CDR3 is built from 12 residues. Trimming shortened V by 10 bases and J by 9 bases, and 18 bases separated the two germline ends. Per the germline V gene, CDR1 is MNHEY and CDR2 is SVGAGI. The CDR3 bases are TGTGCCACCCGAAAACAGGATACAAGCTACACCTTC. Its translation: CATRKQDTSYTF.